This TCR beta chain comes out of a study of T cells in narcolepsy (dated by TCRdb to between 2017 and 2018). A note on the overall study: Healthy control donors were enrolled in the study alongside patients who had narcolepsy type 1 or type 2 (NT1, NT2). The study sought autoreactive T cells targeting hypocretin neuron self-antigens (hypocretin, TRIB2) in narcolepsy patients, using TCR Vbeta sequencing to track clonotypes in blood and CSF.

For TCR Vbeta sequencing, memory CD4+ T cells were sorted ex vivo from the peripheral blood of narcolepsy patients and healthy controls. Receptor libraries were prepared by the immunoSEQ multiplex PCR assay. This immuneACCESS table, as held by TCRdb, lists in-frame sequences with V and J called but not all clones. Of the missing ones, under half trace to an unresolved V gene in checked studies; the others have no known cause. The sample data list around 35,000 clones, and almost 90% of these were observed just once. More than 0.95% of the sample is taken by the ten largest. General conclusions and limits of the study: Patients and controls had comparable numbers of sequenced blood memory CD4+ clonotypes, averaging about 40,000 and 33,000, respectively. Some blood memory CD4+ repertoires from patients and controls contained no sequences matching autoreactive T cell clones. Plots comparing CSF and blood CD4+ T cell clonotypes from the same patient highlighted HCRT-specific and TRIB2-specific autoreactive clonotypes. Autoreactive clonotypes were reported to be detected serially in the blood of the same patients and of different patients, but not in the blood of healthy controls.

In the case of this clone: Its recognized antigen is unknown. One base away there is no much larger clone; base qualities are not given.

V loses 0 bases at its end and J loses 6 bases; junction bases beyond the gene matches: 9. Including cysteine and phenylalanine, the CDR3 has 19 amino acids. CDR3 DNA is the only sequence kept; it has 57 bases, read in frame from the first base. As encoded in the germline V gene, CDR1 is MGHRA while CDR2 is YSYEKL. The sequence joins TRBV4-1 to TRBJ2-3, and 16 junctional nucleotides match TRBD2. Sample: CD45RA- memory CD4+ T cells from PBMCs. In light of the paper, this sample's cell subset or site label describes: memory T cells sorted ex vivo from peripheral blood. The sequence came from a human donor with narcolepsy. The CDR3 protein: CASSQEGGLAGGPRDTQYF. The DNA is TGCGCCAGCAGCCAAGAAGGGGGACTAGCGGGAGGGCCTCGGGATACGCAGTATTTT.